Listed below are T cell receptor beta chains from one sample, sequenced in a study of PD-L1 blockade in urothelial cancer. Only in-frame clones appear in the TCRdb table, and some are missing; sequencing was by immunoSEQ multiplex PCR. The sample records fewer than 85,000 clones, 65% to 85% being singletons. The sequencing used PBMCs, collected around atezolizumab (anti-PD-L1) treatment. Every receptor here comes from a woman between 65 and 79 years old with urothelial cancer. CDR3s include the opening cysteine and the closing phenylalanine or tryptophan. A D gene is named only where the DNA matches it firmly. Some rows have no size entry. The others give once, few or many, or a class for an expanded clone.

D gene | J gene | CDR3 length | clone size | V gene | CDR3 protein | CDR3 DNA
TRBD1 | TRBJ2-7 | 16 | - | TRBV6-6 | CASSSPPGQGIYEQYF | TGTGCCAGCAGTTCCCCACCGGGACAGGGGATCTACGAGCAGTACTTC
TRBD1 | TRBJ1-2 | 15 | - | TRBV2 | CASNQGQGVNYGYTF | TGTGCCAGCAATCAGGGTCAGGGGGTTAACTATGGCTACACCTTC
TRBD1 | TRBJ1-1 | 15 | - | TRBV5-5 | CASSLRDRVNTEAFF | TGTGCCAGCAGCTTGAGGGACAGGGTAAACACTGAAGCTTTCTTT
TRBD1 | TRBJ2-7 | 18 | - | TRBV15 | CATSRDGLPGQGVYEQYF | TGTGCCACCAGCAGAGATGGGTTGCCGGGACAGGGGGTATACGAGCAGTACTTC
TRBD1 | TRBJ1-1 | 14 | - | TRBV5-1 | CASSTQGAPTEAFF | TGCGCCAGCAGCACGCAGGGGGCGCCAACTGAAGCTTTCTTT
TRBD1 | TRBJ2-2 | 13 | many | TRBV6-5 | CASNAGTAGELFF | TGTGCCAGCAACGCCGGGACAGCCGGGGAGCTGTTTTTT
- | TRBJ1-4 | 14 | - | TRBV5-5 | CASSLGGFNEKLFF | TGTGCCAGCAGCTTGGGGGGCTTTAATGAAAAACTGTTTTTT
- | TRBJ2-1 | 12 | - | TRBV6-6 | CAVTGGHNEQFF | TGTGCCGTAACGGGGGGCCACAATGAGCAGTTCTTC
TRBD1 | TRBJ1-2 | 16 | - | TRBV9 | CASSRTGTPFNYGYTF | TGTGCCAGCAGCCGGACAGGGACCCCTTTTAACTATGGCTACACCTTC
TRBD1 | TRBJ2-7 | 15 | - | TRBV7-8 | CASSLYGTASYEQYF | TGTGCCAGCAGCTTATACGGGACAGCCTCCTACGAGCAGTACTTC
TRBD2 | TRBJ2-1 | 16 | - | TRBV6-1 | CASSEFASGIYNEQFF | TGTGCCAGCAGTGAATTCGCTAGCGGGATCTACAATGAGCAGTTCTTC
- | TRBJ1-4 | 16 | once | TRBV7-8 | CASSSQGYQTNEKLFF | TGTGCCAGCAGCTCACAGGGATATCAGACTAATGAAAAACTGTTTTTT
- | TRBJ2-2 | 15 | - | TRBV9 | CASSPTSANTGELFF | TGTGCCAGCAGCCCCACCAGCGCGAACACCGGGGAGCTGTTTTTT
TRBD1 | TRBJ2-5 | 14 | - | TRBV19 | CASSPGQGYGTQYF | TGTGCCAGTAGTCCGGGACAGGGTTATGGGACCCAGTACTTC
TRBD1 | TRBJ1-4 | 14 | - | TRBV5-6 | CASSAGTANEKLFF | TGTGCCAGCAGCGCCGGGACAGCTAATGAAAAACTGTTTTTT
- | TRBJ2-5 | 13 | - | TRBV18 | CASTSQAQETQYF | TGTGCCAGCACGTCCCAGGCCCAAGAGACCCAGTACTTC
TRBD2 | TRBJ2-3 | 17 | - | TRBV9 | CASSFLADRTNTDTQYF | TGTGCCAGCAGCTTCCTAGCGGACCGTACCAACACAGATACGCAGTATTTT
TRBD1 | TRBJ2-1 | 15 | - | TRBV2 | CASSGDSSSYNEQFF | TGTGCCAGCAGTGGGGACAGCAGCTCCTACAATGAGCAGTTCTTC
TRBD1 | TRBJ1-4 | 18 | - | TRBV4-3 | CASSQGQGAAVSNEKLFF | TGCGCCAGCAGCCAAGGGCAGGGGGCAGCAGTCTCTAATGAAAAACTGTTTTTT
TRBD1 | TRBJ2-6 | 18 | once | TRBV12-5 | CASGLLRDRGSGANVLTF | TGTGCTAGTGGTTTGCTCCGGGACAGGGGCTCTGGGGCCAACGTCCTGACTTTC
TRBD2 | TRBJ2-1 | 17 | - | TRBV4-2 | CASSQVSGGAEGGEQFF | TGTGCCAGCAGCCAAGTCAGCGGGGGGGCCGAGGGTGGTGAGCAGTTCTTC
- | TRBJ1-6 | 16 | - | TRBV7-2 | CASSLRGEDRRSPLHF | TGTGCCAGCAGCTTACGAGGAGAGGACCGGAGGTCACCCCTCCACTTT
TRBD1 | TRBJ1-2 | 15 | - | TRBV4-1 | CASSQDVGQGYGYTF | TGCGCCAGCAGCCAAGATGTGGGACAGGGATATGGCTACACCTTC
- | TRBJ2-5 | 15 | - | TRBV11-2 | CASSLDGGFQETQYF | TGTGCCAGCAGCTTAGACGGAGGCTTCCAAGAGACCCAGTACTTC
TRBD2 | TRBJ2-3 | 18 | - | TRBV4-1 | CASSRYTGLAGATDTQYF | TGCGCCAGCAGCCGGTATACGGGACTAGCGGGGGCCACAGATACGCAGTATTTT
- | TRBJ2-1 | 15 | - | TRBV28 | CASLAPWSLWNEQFF | TGTGCCTCCCTAGCGCCGTGGAGCCTTTGGAATGAGCAGTTCTTC
- | TRBJ1-5 | 14 | - | TRBV13 | CASSLGAGNQPQHF | TGTGCCAGCAGCTTAGGGGCCGGGAATCAGCCCCAGCATTTT
- | TRBJ2-7 | 15 | once | TRBV27 | CASSSTPLLPYEQYF | TGTGCCAGCAGTTCGACTCCATTACTGCCCTACGAGCAGTACTTC
TRBD1 | TRBJ1-2 | 17 | - | TRBV5-4 | CASSPARTGVLGYGYTF | TGTGCCAGCAGCCCCGCTCGGACAGGGGTTTTAGGGTATGGCTACACCTTC